These T cell receptor beta chains were read from a single sample in a study of blood T cell repertoires in COVID-19. Sequencing was performed with immunoSEQ multiplex PCR; in TCRdb, only in-frame clones are kept and a portion is missing. Here the sample spans fewer than 180,000 clones, approximately 90% being singletons. The sample consisted of peripheral blood. The receptors stem from a woman in her fifties or sixties with active or convalescent COVID-19. The CDR3 runs from the conserved cysteine through the conserved F or W. The D gene is left open where the match is weak. Clone size is not always given. Where it is, it says once, few, many or a class for expanded clones.

J gene: TRBJ1-1; D gene: TRBD1; V gene: TRBV11-2; clone size: .; CDR3 DNA: TGTGCCAGCAGCACTAAAAGCGGACAGGGGACTGAAGCTTTCTTT; CDR3 protein: CASSTKSGQGTEAFF
J gene: TRBJ1-1; D gene: TRBD1; V gene: TRBV12-5; clone size: .; CDR3 DNA: TGTGCTAGTGGGACAGGGAGAGGGACTGAAGCTTTCTTT; CDR3 protein: CASGTGRGTEAFF
J gene: TRBJ1-2; D gene: .; V gene: TRBV4-3; clone size: .; CDR3 DNA: TGCGCCAGCAGCCAAGCAAGTGCCGGGAGAGACAACTATGGCTACACCTTC; CDR3 protein: CASSQASAGRDNYGYTF
J gene: TRBJ2-1; D gene: .; V gene: TRBV7-2; clone size: .; CDR3 DNA: TGTGCCAGCAGCCCGACGACAGTAACTGGGCAGTTCTTC; CDR3 protein: CASSPTTVTGQFF
J gene: TRBJ1-2; D gene: TRBD1; V gene: TRBV27; clone size: .; CDR3 DNA: TGTGCCAGCAGTAGACCGGGACAGACATTCTATGGCTACACCTTC; CDR3 protein: CASSRPGQTFYGYTF
J gene: TRBJ2-6; D gene: .; V gene: TRBV2; clone size: .; CDR3 DNA: TGTGCCAGCAGTCGACTAGATTCTGGGGCCAACGTCCTGACTTTC; CDR3 protein: CASSRLDSGANVLTF
J gene: TRBJ1-1; D gene: TRBD1; V gene: TRBV24-1; clone size: .; CDR3 DNA: TGTGCCACCAGTGACCGTTACAGGGGAATGGACACTGAAGCTTTCTTT; CDR3 protein: CATSDRYRGMDTEAFF
J gene: TRBJ1-4; D gene: .; V gene: TRBV4-3; clone size: .; CDR3 DNA: TGCGCCAGCAGCCAAGGAGGGAGTTCTAATGAAAAACTGTTTTTT; CDR3 protein: CASSQGGSSNEKLFF
J gene: TRBJ2-7; D gene: TRBD1; V gene: TRBV29-1; clone size: .; CDR3 DNA: TGCAGCGTCGGCCGGGACAGAACTCTTTACGAGCAGTACTTC; CDR3 protein: CSVGRDRTLYEQYF
J gene: TRBJ1-2; D gene: .; V gene: TRBV24-1; clone size: .; CDR3 DNA: TGTGCCACCAGTGAGCCCAGGGCGAACTATGGCTACACCTTC; CDR3 protein: CATSEPRANYGYTF
J gene: TRBJ2-3; D gene: TRBD1; V gene: TRBV5-1; clone size: .; CDR3 DNA: TGCGCCAGCAGCTACATGGGACAGGGGCGTACAGATACGCAGTATTTT; CDR3 protein: CASSYMGQGRTDTQYF
J gene: TRBJ2-3; D gene: .; V gene: TRBV18; clone size: .; CDR3 DNA: TGTGCCAGCTCACGGGACTCTAAAAGCACAGATACGCAGTATTTT; CDR3 protein: CASSRDSKSTDTQYF
J gene: TRBJ2-1; D gene: TRBD1; V gene: TRBV10-3; clone size: .; CDR3 DNA: TGTGCCACCTCCCACGAGGGGGCGAACAATGAGCAGTTCTTC; CDR3 protein: CATSHEGANNEQFF
J gene: TRBJ1-2; D gene: .; V gene: TRBV10-3; clone size: .; CDR3 DNA: TGTGCCATCAGTGAGACAGGACATAACTATGGCTACACCTTC; CDR3 protein: CAISETGHNYGYTF
J gene: TRBJ2-3; D gene: TRBD2; V gene: TRBV3-1/TRBV3-2; clone size: .; CDR3 DNA: TGTGCCAGCAGCCTCCGAGGTAGCGGGGGGGCAAGGGATACGCAGTATTTT; CDR3 protein: CASSLRGSGGARDTQYF
J gene: TRBJ1-6; D gene: TRBD1; V gene: TRBV14; clone size: .; CDR3 DNA: TGTGCCAGCAGCCAGGAGACAGGGGTTTCACCCCTCCACTTT; CDR3 protein: CASSQETGVSPLHF
J gene: TRBJ1-3; D gene: .; V gene: TRBV5-6; clone size: .; CDR3 DNA: TGTGCCAGCAGCTTAAGGGGCGCGAGTGGAAACACCATATATTTT; CDR3 protein: CASSLRGASGNTIYF
J gene: TRBJ2-3; D gene: TRBD2; V gene: TRBV6-5; clone size: .; CDR3 DNA: TGTGCCAGCAGTCCACTAGCGGGGGGGTTGGATACGCAGTATTTT; CDR3 protein: CASSPLAGGLDTQYF
J gene: TRBJ2-6; D gene: TRBD1; V gene: TRBV11-2; clone size: .; CDR3 DNA: TGTGCCAGCAGCTTAGATATCGGACAGGGGGCGTTGGGGGCCAACGTCCTGACTTTC; CDR3 protein: CASSLDIGQGALGANVLTF
J gene: TRBJ2-3; D gene: TRBD2; V gene: TRBV3-1/TRBV3-2; clone size: .; CDR3 DNA: TGTGCCAGCAGGAGGAGCGGGGGACCAGCCTCCACGCAGTATTTT; CDR3 protein: CASRRSGGPASTQYF
J gene: TRBJ1-1; D gene: .; V gene: TRBV24-1; clone size: few; CDR3 DNA: TGTGCCACCAGTGATTGGTGGCAGGCAATGAACACTGAAGCTTTCTTT; CDR3 protein: CATSDWWQAMNTEAFF
J gene: TRBJ2-7; D gene: TRBD1; V gene: TRBV3-1/TRBV3-2; clone size: .; CDR3 DNA: TGTGCCAGCAGCCATGGACAGGGTCAGACTCGCGAGCAGTACTTC; CDR3 protein: CASSHGQGQTREQYF
J gene: TRBJ1-6; D gene: TRBD1; V gene: TRBV10-1; clone size: once; CDR3 DNA: TGCGCCAGCAGTGCCATGACAGGGGGCCGTTCACCCCTCCACTTT; CDR3 protein: CASSAMTGGRSPLHF
J gene: TRBJ1-5; D gene: TRBD1; V gene: TRBV10-2; clone size: .; CDR3 DNA: TGCGCCAGCAGTGAGTCGGGACAGGGCCAGCCCCAGCATTTT; CDR3 protein: CASSESGQGQPQHF
J gene: TRBJ2-2; D gene: TRBD1; V gene: TRBV18; clone size: .; CDR3 DNA: TGTGCCAGCTCACTTCGGACAGGGGGCACCGGGGAGCTGTTTTTT; CDR3 protein: CASSLRTGGTGELFF
J gene: TRBJ2-1; D gene: .; V gene: TRBV9; clone size: .; CDR3 DNA: TGTGCCAGCAGCGCGGACGGGACTCCCAACAATGAGCAGTTCTTC; CDR3 protein: CASSADGTPNNEQFF
J gene: TRBJ2-1; D gene: .; V gene: TRBV12-5; clone size: .; CDR3 DNA: TGTGCTAGTGGTTTGGTCACGGGGGGCGGAGAGCAGTTCTTC; CDR3 protein: CASGLVTGGGEQFF
J gene: TRBJ1-2; D gene: .; V gene: TRBV7-2; clone size: few; CDR3 DNA: TGTGCCAGCAGCCCCAGGACACCTAACTATGGCTACACCTTC; CDR3 protein: CASSPRTPNYGYTF
J gene: TRBJ2-3; D gene: TRBD2; V gene: TRBV4-3; clone size: .; CDR3 DNA: TGCGCCAGCAGCCAAGAGACAGCGGGGGCAGATACGCAGTATTTT; CDR3 protein: CASSQETAGADTQYF
J gene: TRBJ2-5; D gene: TRBD1; V gene: TRBV6-1; clone size: .; CDR3 DNA: TGTGCCAGCAGTGAGCCGGGACAGGGTTCGCGACAGACCCAGTACTTC; CDR3 protein: CASSEPGQGSRQTQYF
J gene: TRBJ1-5; D gene: TRBD1; V gene: TRBV19; clone size: .; CDR3 DNA: TGTGCCAGTAGTATCGGGCCAGGGGGTGGTCAGCCCCAGCATTTT; CDR3 protein: CASSIGPGGGQPQHF
J gene: TRBJ2-3; D gene: .; V gene: TRBV11-2; clone size: .; CDR3 DNA: TGTGCCAGCAGCTTAGGGGTCCAGGGATATCAGTATTTT; CDR3 protein: CASSLGVQGYQYF
J gene: TRBJ1-1; D gene: .; V gene: TRBV5-1; clone size: .; CDR3 DNA: TGCGCCAGCAGCTTGGAGTTCAGGGTTGCGAACACTGAAGCTTTCTTT; CDR3 protein: CASSLEFRVANTEAFF
J gene: TRBJ2-7; D gene: TRBD2; V gene: TRBV6-2/TRBV6-3; clone size: few; CDR3 DNA: TGTGCCAGCAGTTACCTAGCGGGGGTCACCTACGAGCAGTACTTC; CDR3 protein: CASSYLAGVTYEQYF
J gene: TRBJ2-1; D gene: TRBD2; V gene: TRBV3-1/TRBV3-2; clone size: .; CDR3 DNA: TGTGCCAGCAGCCAAGGAGCGGGGGGCCTCGGTAATGAGCAGTTCTTC; CDR3 protein: CASSQGAGGLGNEQFF
J gene: TRBJ2-3; D gene: .; V gene: TRBV7-8; clone size: .; CDR3 DNA: TGTGCCAGCAGCTTAGCGCCACACGGGTTGGCAGATACGCAGTATTTT; CDR3 protein: CASSLAPHGLADTQYF
J gene: TRBJ2-1; D gene: TRBD2; V gene: TRBV5-1; clone size: .; CDR3 DNA: TGCGCCAGCAGCCGCGGACTAGCGGGATCCACCTACAATGAGCAGTTCTTC; CDR3 protein: CASSRGLAGSTYNEQFF
J gene: TRBJ1-5; D gene: .; V gene: TRBV13; clone size: .; CDR3 DNA: TGTGCCAGCAGCTTAGCTGGGGGCCCAAATCAGCCCCAGCATTTT; CDR3 protein: CASSLAGGPNQPQHF
J gene: TRBJ2-7; D gene: TRBD2; V gene: TRBV9; clone size: .; CDR3 DNA: TGTGCCAGCAGCGGTGGCGGACTAGCAGAGGGCGAGCAGTACTTC; CDR3 protein: CASSGGGLAEGEQYF
J gene: TRBJ2-1; D gene: TRBD2; V gene: TRBV7-9; clone size: .; CDR3 DNA: TGTGCCAGCAGCTCTCGGGGGGGCGCATCCTACAATGAGCAGTTCTTC; CDR3 protein: CASSSRGGASYNEQFF
J gene: TRBJ1-1; D gene: TRBD1; V gene: TRBV19; clone size: .; CDR3 DNA: TGTGCCAGCTATCTTACTAACAGGGGAGGCACTGAAGCTTTCTTT; CDR3 protein: CASYLTNRGGTEAFF
J gene: TRBJ1-3; D gene: TRBD1; V gene: TRBV11-2; clone size: .; CDR3 DNA: TGTGCCAGCAGCTTATGGACAGGCGGCCTCTCTGGAAACACCATATATTTT; CDR3 protein: CASSLWTGGLSGNTIYF
J gene: TRBJ1-6; D gene: .; V gene: TRBV5-1; clone size: .; CDR3 DNA: TGCGCCAGCAGCCGAGGGGGTAGTATAAGAGATTCACCCCTCCACTTT; CDR3 protein: CASSRGGSIRDSPLHF
J gene: TRBJ2-1; D gene: TRBD2; V gene: TRBV3-1/TRBV3-2; clone size: .; CDR3 DNA: TGTGCCAGCAGCCAATTCACTAGCGGGTTGTCCAATGAGCAGTTCTTC; CDR3 protein: CASSQFTSGLSNEQFF
J gene: TRBJ1-1; D gene: .; V gene: TRBV7-9; clone size: .; CDR3 DNA: TGTGCCAGCAGCTTAAGGACAGATAGCGAAGCTTTCTTT; CDR3 protein: CASSLRTDSEAFF
J gene: TRBJ2-7; D gene: TRBD1; V gene: TRBV7-9; clone size: .; CDR3 DNA: TGTGCCAGCAGCTTACAGGGGGCCCAGCTGGGGGAGCAGTACTTC; CDR3 protein: CASSLQGAQLGEQYF
J gene: TRBJ1-6; D gene: .; V gene: TRBV12-3/TRBV12-4; clone size: .; CDR3 DNA: TGTGCCAGCAGCGATAAGGGAGAGTCACCCCTCCACTTT; CDR3 protein: CASSDKGESPLHF
J gene: TRBJ1-2; D gene: .; V gene: TRBV1; clone size: .; CDR3 DNA: TGCACCAGCAGCCAAATGGGGACGGGAGGAGGCTACACCTTC; CDR3 protein: CTSSQMGTGGGYTF
J gene: TRBJ1-1; D gene: TRBD1; V gene: TRBV28; clone size: .; CDR3 DNA: TGTGCCAGCAGCTCACAGGGGTCCGGGTACACTGAAGCTTTCTTT; CDR3 protein: CASSSQGSGYTEAFF
J gene: TRBJ1-2; D gene: .; V gene: TRBV10-3; clone size: .; CDR3 DNA: TGTGCCATCAGTGACTCAGACACCTATGGCTACACCTTC; CDR3 protein: CAISDSDTYGYTF
J gene: TRBJ1-1; D gene: TRBD1; V gene: TRBV18; clone size: .; CDR3 DNA: TGTGCCACTCAAACAGGGGGCATCGCTGAAGCTTTCTTT; CDR3 protein: CATQTGGIAEAFF
J gene: TRBJ1-2; D gene: TRBD1; V gene: TRBV5-6; clone size: .; CDR3 DNA: TGTGCCAGCAGCCGTTTACAGGGGGTCTATGGCTACACCTTC; CDR3 protein: CASSRLQGVYGYTF
J gene: TRBJ2-5; D gene: .; V gene: TRBV19; clone size: .; CDR3 DNA: TGTGCCAGTAGTCCCGTTGGTAGCTCAATGGAGACCCAGTACTTC; CDR3 protein: CASSPVGSSMETQYF
J gene: TRBJ1-1; D gene: .; V gene: TRBV19; clone size: .; CDR3 DNA: TGTGCCAGTCAACCGCACTCCTCAGGGAATACAGACACTGAAGCTTTCTTT; CDR3 protein: CASQPHSSGNTDTEAFF
J gene: TRBJ1-5; D gene: .; V gene: TRBV7-9; clone size: once; CDR3 DNA: TGTGCCAGCAGCGTAGGCAGGGGTAGCAGCAATCAGCCCCAGCATTTT; CDR3 protein: CASSVGRGSSNQPQHF
J gene: TRBJ2-7; D gene: TRBD1; V gene: TRBV10-3; clone size: .; CDR3 DNA: TGTGCCACCGAAAGAGGCCATTCCGGGACAGAGGTCGAGCAGTACTTC; CDR3 protein: CATERGHSGTEVEQYF
J gene: TRBJ1-4; D gene: .; V gene: TRBV6-2/TRBV6-3; clone size: .; CDR3 DNA: TGTGCCAGCAGCCCCAGGTCGACCGGAAAACTGTTTTTT; CDR3 protein: CASSPRSTGKLFF
J gene: TRBJ2-7; D gene: .; V gene: TRBV7-9; clone size: .; CDR3 DNA: TGTGCCAGCAGCTTAATTGCGGACGAGCAGTACTTC; CDR3 protein: CASSLIADEQYF